This TCR beta chain was observed in a study of OX40 agonist ivuxolimab in advanced cancers. Across the whole study: Ivuxolimab is an agonistic anti-OX40 (CD134) antibody, and patients were treated with it.

Study-wide results and caveats: At 0.1 to 3.0 mg/kg, CD4+ and CD8+ blood T cells expanded clonally by week 6. Low normalized clonal expansion also occurred in some nonresponding patients. Among the lowest peripheral clonal expansion occurred in 0.1-3.0 mg/kg partial responders.

Concerning this clone itself: Its antigen is unknown.

Germline V gene sequence: CDR1 SGHVS, CDR2 FNYEAQ. The length of the CDR3 is 14 residues. Trimming shortened V by 1 base and J by 7 bases, and 14 bases separated the two germline ends. Data came from immunoSEQ multiplex PCR; TCRdb stores just in-frame clones and leaves some out. The repertoire includes 85,000 to 130,000 clones, 90% of them detected once, and approximately 0.3% sits in the top ten. V is TRBV7-6 and J is TRBJ2-7; D is unresolved. The sample in question was CD4+ or CD8+ T cells sorted from blood, obtained in a trial of the OX40 agonist ivuxolimab. This sequence originates from an adult with an advanced solid tumor such as melanoma, head and neck, liver or kidney cancer. The CDR3 protein is CASSLGNTLREQYF. Here the CDR3 DNA reads TGTGCCAGCAGCTTAGGGAACACACTTCGGGAGCAGTACTTC.